The T cell receptor beta chain under discussion was sequenced for a study of OX40 agonist ivuxolimab in advanced cancers. Study conclusions and caveats: Researchers did not establish what antigens the expanded peripheral T cells target. Part of the nonresponder group also had normalized T-cell clonal expansion that was low. Average numbers of expanded clones were greater in CD8+ T cells than in CD4+.

V was clipped by 5 bases and J by 4 bases, with 17 bases between them. Germline lookup yields CDR1 LNHDA and CDR2 SQIVND (reference sequence). This CDR3 region has 16 residues. As for this clone: Its antigen is unknown.

Here immunoSEQ multiplex PCR was the method, and the copy in TCRdb shows in-frame clones only, minus some. This sample carries some 96,000 clones, 89% of them seen once, and the ten largest clones take 0.16%. The V and J genes are TRBV19 and TRBJ2-2; either TRBD1 or TRBD2 may supply D (5 bases each). The receptor was derived from an adult with an advanced solid tumor such as melanoma, head and neck, liver or kidney cancer. The material sequenced was CD4+ or CD8+ T cells sorted from blood, taken in a trial of the OX40 agonist ivuxolimab. In nucleotides, the CDR3 is TGTGCCAGTAGTCAACGGACCCCTGGGGGCACCGGGGAGCTGTTTTTT. Translated, it gives CASSQRTPGGTGELFF. Filled out from reference TRBV19 and TRBJ2-2, the complete variable domain reads DGGITQSPKYLFRKEGQNVTLSCEQNLNHDAMYWYRQDPGQGLRLIYYSQIVNDFQKGDIAEGYSVSREKKESFPLTVTSAQKNPTAFYLCASSQRTPGGTGELFFGEGSRLTVL.